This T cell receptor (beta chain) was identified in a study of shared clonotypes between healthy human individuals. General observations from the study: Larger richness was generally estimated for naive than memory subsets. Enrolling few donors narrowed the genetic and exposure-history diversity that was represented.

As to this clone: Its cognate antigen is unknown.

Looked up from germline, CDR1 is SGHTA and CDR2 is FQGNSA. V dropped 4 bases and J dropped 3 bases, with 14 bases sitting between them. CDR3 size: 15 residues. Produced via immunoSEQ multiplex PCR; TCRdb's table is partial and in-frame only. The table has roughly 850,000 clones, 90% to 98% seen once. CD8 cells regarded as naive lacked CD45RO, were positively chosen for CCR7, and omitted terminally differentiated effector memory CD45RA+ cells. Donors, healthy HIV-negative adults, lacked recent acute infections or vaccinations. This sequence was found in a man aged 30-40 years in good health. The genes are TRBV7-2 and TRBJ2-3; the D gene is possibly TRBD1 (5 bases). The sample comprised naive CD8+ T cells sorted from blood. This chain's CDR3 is CASSYMDTLTDTQYF. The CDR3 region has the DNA TGTGCCAGCAGCTACATGGACACTTTGACAGATACGCAGTATTTT.